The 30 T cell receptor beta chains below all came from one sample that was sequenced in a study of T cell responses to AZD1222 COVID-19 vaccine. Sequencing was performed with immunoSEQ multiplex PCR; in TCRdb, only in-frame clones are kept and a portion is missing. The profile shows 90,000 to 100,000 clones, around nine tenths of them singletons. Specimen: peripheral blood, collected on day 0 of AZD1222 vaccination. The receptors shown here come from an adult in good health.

CDR3 residues: CASSWGARGTQYF. In nucleotides, the CDR3 is TGTGCCAGTAGCTGGGGGGCCCGGGGGACCCAGTACTTC. V usage is TRBV19 and J usage is TRBJ2-5; TRBD1 or TRBD2 may be the D gene (6 bases each). The CDR3 is 13 residues long. The V and J ends lost 6 bases and 7 bases respectively, with 15 bases between them. Germline values: CDR1 LNHDA, CDR2 SQIVND (reference sequence).

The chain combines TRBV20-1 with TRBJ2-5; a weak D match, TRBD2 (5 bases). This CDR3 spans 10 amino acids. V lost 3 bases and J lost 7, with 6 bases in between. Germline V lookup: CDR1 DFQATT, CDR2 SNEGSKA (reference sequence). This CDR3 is CSASSGTQYF. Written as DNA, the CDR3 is TGCAGTGCTAGCAGCGGGACCCAGTACTTC.

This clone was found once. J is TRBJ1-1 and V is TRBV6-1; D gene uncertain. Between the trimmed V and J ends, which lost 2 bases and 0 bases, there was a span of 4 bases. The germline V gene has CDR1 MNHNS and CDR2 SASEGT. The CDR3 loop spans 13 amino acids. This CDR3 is CASSEQLNTEAFF. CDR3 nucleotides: TGTGCCAGCAGTGAACAGTTGAACACTGAAGCTTTCTTT.

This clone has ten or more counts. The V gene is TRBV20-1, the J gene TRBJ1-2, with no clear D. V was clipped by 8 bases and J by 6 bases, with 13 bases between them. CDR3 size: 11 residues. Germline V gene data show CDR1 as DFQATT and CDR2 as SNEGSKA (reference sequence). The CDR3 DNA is TGCAGTTCCCGTCCGGGAAATGGCTACACCTTC. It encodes CSSRPGNGYTF.

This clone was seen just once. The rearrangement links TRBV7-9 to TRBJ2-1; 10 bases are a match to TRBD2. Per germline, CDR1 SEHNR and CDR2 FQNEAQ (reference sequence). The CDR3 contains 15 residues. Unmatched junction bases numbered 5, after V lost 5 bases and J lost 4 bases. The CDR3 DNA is TGTGCCAGCAGCGGTGGGACTAGCGATTACAATGAGCAGTTCTTC. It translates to CASSGGTSDYNEQFF. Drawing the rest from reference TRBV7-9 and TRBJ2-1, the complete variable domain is DTGVSQNPRHKITKRGQNVTFRCDPISEHNRLYWYRQTLGQGPEFLTYFQNEAQLEKSRLLSDRFSAERPKGSFSTLEIQRTEQGDSAMYLCASSGGTSDYNEQFFGPGTRLTVL.

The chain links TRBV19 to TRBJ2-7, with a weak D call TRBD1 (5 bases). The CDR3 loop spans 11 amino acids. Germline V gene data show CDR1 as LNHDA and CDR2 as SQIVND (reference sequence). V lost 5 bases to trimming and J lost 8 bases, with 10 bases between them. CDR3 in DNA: TGTGCCAGTAGTTCCGGACATCAGCAGTACTTC. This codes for CASSSGHQQYF.

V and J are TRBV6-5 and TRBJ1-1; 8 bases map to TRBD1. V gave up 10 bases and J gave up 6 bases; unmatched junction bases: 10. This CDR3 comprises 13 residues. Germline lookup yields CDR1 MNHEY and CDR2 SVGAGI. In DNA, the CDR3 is TGTGCCACCGCGGACAGGGTAATCCCTGAAGCTTTCTTT. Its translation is CATADRVIPEAFF.

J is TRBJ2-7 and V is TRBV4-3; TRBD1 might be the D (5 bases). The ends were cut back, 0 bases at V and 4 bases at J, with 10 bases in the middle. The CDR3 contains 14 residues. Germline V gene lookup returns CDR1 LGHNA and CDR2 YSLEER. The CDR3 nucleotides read TGCGCCAGCAGCCAAGACAGGGAATCTTACGAGCAGTACTTC. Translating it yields CASSQDRESYEQYF.

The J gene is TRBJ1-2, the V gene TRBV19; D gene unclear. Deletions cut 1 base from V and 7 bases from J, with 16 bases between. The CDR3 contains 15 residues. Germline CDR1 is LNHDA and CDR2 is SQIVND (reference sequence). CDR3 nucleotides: TGTGCCAGTAGTATAGTCGGGAGAGAGGGCTCTGGCTACACCTTC. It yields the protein CASSIVGREGSGYTF.

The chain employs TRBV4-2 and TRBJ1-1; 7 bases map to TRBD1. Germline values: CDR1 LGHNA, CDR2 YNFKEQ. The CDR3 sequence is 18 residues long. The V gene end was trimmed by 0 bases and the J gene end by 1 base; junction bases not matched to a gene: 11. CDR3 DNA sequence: TGTGCCAGCAGCCAAGAGCCCAGGGGGGCTACACCGAACACTGAAGCTTTCTTT. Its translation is CASSQEPRGATPNTEAFF.

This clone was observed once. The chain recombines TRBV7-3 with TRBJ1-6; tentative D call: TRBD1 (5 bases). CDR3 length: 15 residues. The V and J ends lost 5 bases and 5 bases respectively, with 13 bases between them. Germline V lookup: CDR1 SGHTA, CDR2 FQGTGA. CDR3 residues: CASSTEGRHNSPLHF. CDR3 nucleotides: TGTGCCAGCAGCACCGAGGGACGGCATAATTCACCCCTCCACTTT.

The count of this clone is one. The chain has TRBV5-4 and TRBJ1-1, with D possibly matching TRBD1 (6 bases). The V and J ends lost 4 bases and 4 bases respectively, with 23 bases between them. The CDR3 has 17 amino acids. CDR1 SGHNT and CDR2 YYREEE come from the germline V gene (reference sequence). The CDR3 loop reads CASSVVHTGPTGTEAFF. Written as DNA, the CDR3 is TGTGCCAGCAGCGTTGTGCATACAGGGCCCACCGGCACTGAAGCTTTCTTT.

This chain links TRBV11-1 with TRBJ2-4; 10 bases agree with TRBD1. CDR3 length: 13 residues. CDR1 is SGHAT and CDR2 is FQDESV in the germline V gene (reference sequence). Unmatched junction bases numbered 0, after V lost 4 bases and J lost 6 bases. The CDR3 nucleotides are TGTGCCAGCAGCTGGGACAGGGGAAACATTCAGTACTTC. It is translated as CASSWDRGNIQYF.

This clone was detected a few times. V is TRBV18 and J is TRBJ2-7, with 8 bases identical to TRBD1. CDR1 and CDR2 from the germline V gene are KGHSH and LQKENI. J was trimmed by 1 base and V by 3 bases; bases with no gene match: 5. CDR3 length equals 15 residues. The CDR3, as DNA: TGTGCCAGCTCACCCACAGGGGGTGGGTCCTACGAGCAGTACTTC. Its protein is CASSPTGGGSYEQYF.

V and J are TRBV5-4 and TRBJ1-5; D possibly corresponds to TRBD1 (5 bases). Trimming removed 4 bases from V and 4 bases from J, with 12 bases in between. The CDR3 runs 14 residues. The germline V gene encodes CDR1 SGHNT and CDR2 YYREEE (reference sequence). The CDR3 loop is CASSPFGGNQPQHF. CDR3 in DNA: TGTGCCAGCAGCCCCTTTGGGGGTAATCAGCCCCAGCATTTT.

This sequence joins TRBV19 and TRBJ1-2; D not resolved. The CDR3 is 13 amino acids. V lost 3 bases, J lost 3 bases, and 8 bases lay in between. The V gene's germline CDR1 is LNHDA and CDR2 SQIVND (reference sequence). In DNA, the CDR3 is TGTGCCAGTAGTATTGGGCAGGACTATGGCTACACCTTC. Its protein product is CASSIGQDYGYTF.

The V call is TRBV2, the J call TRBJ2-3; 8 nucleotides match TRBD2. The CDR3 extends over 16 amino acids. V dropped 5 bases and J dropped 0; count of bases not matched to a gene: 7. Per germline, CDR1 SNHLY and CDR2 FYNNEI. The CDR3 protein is CASSISGTTSTDTQYF. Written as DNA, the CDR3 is TGTGCCAGCAGTATTAGCGGGACAACTAGCACAGATACGCAGTATTTT.

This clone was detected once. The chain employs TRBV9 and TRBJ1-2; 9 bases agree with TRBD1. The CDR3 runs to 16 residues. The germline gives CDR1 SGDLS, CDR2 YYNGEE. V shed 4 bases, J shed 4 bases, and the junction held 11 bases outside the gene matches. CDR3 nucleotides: TGTGCCAGCAGCCCTCGGACAGGGGCCGCGGTCTATGGCTACACCTTC. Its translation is CASSPRTGAAVYGYTF.

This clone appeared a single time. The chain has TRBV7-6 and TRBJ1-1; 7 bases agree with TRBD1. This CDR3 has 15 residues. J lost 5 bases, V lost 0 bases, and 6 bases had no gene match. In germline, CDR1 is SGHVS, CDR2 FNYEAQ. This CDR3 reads CASSLARGRGTEAFF. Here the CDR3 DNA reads TGTGCCAGCAGCTTAGCGCGTGGCAGGGGGACTGAAGCTTTCTTT.

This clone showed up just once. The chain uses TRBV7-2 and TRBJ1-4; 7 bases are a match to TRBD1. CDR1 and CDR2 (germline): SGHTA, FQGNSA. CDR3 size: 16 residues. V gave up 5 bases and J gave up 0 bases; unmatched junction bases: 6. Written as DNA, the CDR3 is TGTGCCAGCAGCCCGGGACAGCCTGCAACTAATGAAAAACTGTTTTTT. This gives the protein CASSPGQPATNEKLFF.

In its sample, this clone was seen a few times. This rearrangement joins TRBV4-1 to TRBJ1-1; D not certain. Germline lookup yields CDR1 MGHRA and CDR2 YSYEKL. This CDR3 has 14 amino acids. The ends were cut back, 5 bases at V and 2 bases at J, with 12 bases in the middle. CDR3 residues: CASSVRNSNTEAFF. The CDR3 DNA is TGCGCCAGCAGCGTCCGCAACAGCAACACTGAAGCTTTCTTT.

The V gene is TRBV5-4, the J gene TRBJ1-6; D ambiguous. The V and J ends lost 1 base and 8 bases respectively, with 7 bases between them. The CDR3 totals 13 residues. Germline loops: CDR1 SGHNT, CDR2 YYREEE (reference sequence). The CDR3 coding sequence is TGTGCCAGCAGCTTGTGGGCGGATTCACCCCTCCACTTT. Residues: CASSLWADSPLHF.

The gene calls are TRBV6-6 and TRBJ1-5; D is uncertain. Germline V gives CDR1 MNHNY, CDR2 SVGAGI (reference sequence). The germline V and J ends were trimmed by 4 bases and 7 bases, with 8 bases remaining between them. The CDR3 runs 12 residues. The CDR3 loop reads CASSLTTQPQHF. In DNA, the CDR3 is TGTGCCAGCAGTTTAACGACCCAGCCCCAGCATTTT.

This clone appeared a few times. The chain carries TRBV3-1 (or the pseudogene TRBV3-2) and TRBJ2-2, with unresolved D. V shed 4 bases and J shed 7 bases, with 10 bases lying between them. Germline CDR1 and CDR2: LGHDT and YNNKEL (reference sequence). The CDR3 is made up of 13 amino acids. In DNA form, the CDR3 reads TGTGCCAGCAGCCTAACTTTGAACGGGGAGCTGTTTTTT. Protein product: CASSLTLNGELFF.

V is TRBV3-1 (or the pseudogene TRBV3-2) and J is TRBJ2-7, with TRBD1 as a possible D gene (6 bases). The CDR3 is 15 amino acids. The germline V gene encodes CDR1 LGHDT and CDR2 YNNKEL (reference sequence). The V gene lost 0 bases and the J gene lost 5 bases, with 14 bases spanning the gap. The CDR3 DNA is TGTGCCAGCAGCCAAGAGCTAATTTACAGGGACGAGCAGTACTTC. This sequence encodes CASSQELIYRDEQYF.

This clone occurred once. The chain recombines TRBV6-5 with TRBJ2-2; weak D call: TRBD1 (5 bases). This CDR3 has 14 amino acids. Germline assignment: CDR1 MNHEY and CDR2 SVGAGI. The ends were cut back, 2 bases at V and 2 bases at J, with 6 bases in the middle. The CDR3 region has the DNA TGTGCCAGCAGTTACGGACATAACACCGGGGAGCTGTTTTTT. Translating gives CASSYGHNTGELFF.

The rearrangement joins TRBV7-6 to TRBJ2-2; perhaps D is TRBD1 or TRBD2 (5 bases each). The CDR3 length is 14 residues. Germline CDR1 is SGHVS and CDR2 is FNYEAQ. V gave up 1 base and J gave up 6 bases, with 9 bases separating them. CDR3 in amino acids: CASSLESGPGELFF. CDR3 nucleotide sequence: TGTGCCAGCAGCTTAGAATCGGGGCCCGGGGAGCTGTTTTTT.

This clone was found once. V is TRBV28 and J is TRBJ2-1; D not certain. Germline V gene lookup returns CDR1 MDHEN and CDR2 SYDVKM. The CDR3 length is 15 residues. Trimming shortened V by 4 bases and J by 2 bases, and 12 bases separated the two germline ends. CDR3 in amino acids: CASSSPAVPYNEQFF. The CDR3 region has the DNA TGTGCCAGCAGTTCCCCAGCTGTACCCTACAATGAGCAGTTCTTC.

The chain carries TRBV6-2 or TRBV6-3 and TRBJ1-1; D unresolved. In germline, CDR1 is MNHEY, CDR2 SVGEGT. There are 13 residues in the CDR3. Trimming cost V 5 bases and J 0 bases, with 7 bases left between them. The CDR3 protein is CASSVNLNTEAFF. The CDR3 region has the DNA TGTGCCAGCAGTGTGAATCTGAACACTGAAGCTTTCTTT.

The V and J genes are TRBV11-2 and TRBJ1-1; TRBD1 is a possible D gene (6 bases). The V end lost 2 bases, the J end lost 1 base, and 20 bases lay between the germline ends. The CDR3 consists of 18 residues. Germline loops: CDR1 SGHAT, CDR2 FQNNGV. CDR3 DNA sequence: TGTGCCAGCAGCTTATGGGTGGTCCCAAAGGGACAGAACACTGAAGCTTTCTTT. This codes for CASSLWVVPKGQNTEAFF.